What follows describes a single TCR beta chain. Its target is not known. Primers for the PCR totalled 60 Vbeta and 13 Jbeta. Profiled with immunoSEQ multiplex PCR; TCRdb holds only in-frame clones, not every one. This table has around 180,000 clones, about 65% appearing once. This sample was taken from a study of cytomegalovirus exposure and HLA in healthy donors. Study in general: As an earlier analysis found, some 170 million T cells yielded approximately 100 million unique TCR beta sequences.

At the time of sampling, donors were nominally healthy, though unrecorded immune exposures were likely. Notes on the study in general: In a later analysis, DRB1 alleles had the most associated TCRs; HLA-C alleles the fewest. A list of about 180 TCR beta chains associated with cytomegalovirus was given.

This sequence originates from a girl aged 5-17 years in good health and CMV-seronegative. The sample comprised PBMCs.

In DNA form, the CDR3 reads TGCGCCAGCGTAGGGACAGGGCGAGACGGGGAGCTGTTTTTT. Encoded protein: CASVGTGRDGELFF. The chain links TRBV5-1 to TRBJ2-2; 9 positions match TRBD1. The CDR3 length is 14 residues. V gave up 7 bases and J gave up 7 bases; unmatched junction bases: 8. Germline CDR1 SGHRS, CDR2 YFSETQ.